The 26 T cell receptor beta chains below come from one sample, sequenced in a study of blood T cell repertoires in COVID-19. TCRdb's copy holds only in-frame clones and misses some; the assay was immunoSEQ multiplex PCR. The sample has about 270,000 clones; roughly nine tenths are singletons. The sample taken for sequencing was peripheral blood. Receptor source: a man in his forties with active or convalescent COVID-19.

For the CDR3, the DNA is TGTGCCAGCAGCTTGTCACACGATACGCAGTATTTT. As protein: CASSLSHDTQYF. V usage is TRBV11-3 and J usage is TRBJ2-3; D remains unclear. This CDR3 comprises 12 residues. The V end lost 3 bases, the J end lost 6 bases, and 7 bases lay between the germline ends. Germline lookup yields CDR1 SGHNT and CDR2 YENEEA.

A single count supports this clone. J is TRBJ1-3 and V is TRBV4-1; the D is unclear. Germline loops: CDR1 MGHRA, CDR2 YSYEKL. This CDR3 comprises 15 residues. V was clipped by 3 bases and J by 0 bases, with 9 bases between them. The DNA for the CDR3 is TGCGCCAGCAGCCAGTCCGGTCCCTCTGGAAACACCATATATTTT. It encodes CASSQSGPSGNTIYF.

CDR3 sequence (DNA): TGCGCCAGCAGTAACGCAGGGTACACAGATACGCAGTATTTT. Residues: CASSNAGYTDTQYF. The V and J genes are TRBV5-1 and TRBJ2-3; a possible D gene is TRBD1 (5 bases). V was cut by 5 bases and J by 2 bases, with 12 bases left in between. CDR3 length: 14 amino acids. CDR1 is SGHRS, CDR2 YFSETQ, per germline.

DNA for the CDR3: TGTGCCAGTAGCCCGAAAACGGGGGGCGAAGGCTACACCTTC. Translation gives CASSPKTGGEGYTF. V usage is TRBV19 and J usage is TRBJ1-2, with D perhaps TRBD1 (6 bases). This CDR3 comprises 14 residues. The ends were cut back, 6 bases at V and 8 bases at J, with 19 bases in the middle. CDR1 and CDR2 (germline): LNHDA, SQIVND (reference sequence).

The rearrangement uses TRBV2 and TRBJ1-1; no clear D gene. Trimming left V 6 bases short and J 0 bases short, with 14 bases between. Germline V gene lookup returns CDR1 SNHLY and CDR2 FYNNEI. This CDR3 region has 15 residues. CDR3: CASSRQRDLNTEAFF. In nucleotides, the CDR3 is TGTGCCAGCAGCCGGCAGAGGGATTTGAACACTGAAGCTTTCTTT.

The gene calls are TRBV30 and TRBJ1-1, with D uncertain. Trimming cost V 0 bases and J 2 bases, with 7 bases left between them. This CDR3 contains 13 residues. In germline, CDR1 is GTSNPN, CDR2 SVGIG (reference sequence). The CDR3 region has the DNA TGTGCCTGGAGTGTACTGGGCAACACTGAAGCTTTCTTT. It specifies CAWSVLGNTEAFF.

The rearrangement joins TRBV7-9 to TRBJ2-7; the match to TRBD1 covers 7 bases. The ends lost 3 bases at V and 7 bases at J; junction bases unmatched: 0. CDR3 length: 11 residues. Germline V gene lookup returns CDR1 SEHNR and CDR2 FQNEAQ (reference sequence). This chain's CDR3 is CASSLGQEQYF. The CDR3 DNA reads as TGTGCCAGCAGCTTGGGACAGGAGCAGTACTTC.

J is TRBJ1-3 and V is TRBV5-6; D is perhaps TRBD1 (5 bases). Germline CDR1 is SGHDT and CDR2 is YYEEEE. The CDR3 consists of 15 residues. V lost 3 bases to trimming and J lost 0 bases, with 10 bases between them. This chain's CDR3 is CASSWDGASGNTIYF. In DNA, the CDR3 is TGTGCCAGCAGCTGGGATGGGGCCTCTGGAAACACCATATATTTT.

The chain recombines TRBV7-9 with TRBJ2-3, with 14 bases identical to TRBD2. The germline CDR1 and CDR2 sequences are SEHNR and FQNEAQ (reference sequence). This CDR3 region has 17 residues. Losses at the gene ends were 5 bases for V and 3 bases for J; bases not matched to a gene: 7. CDR3 sequence: CASSPRLAGGSTDTQYF. The CDR3 coding sequence is TGTGCCAGCAGCCCCCGACTAGCGGGGGGGAGTACAGATACGCAGTATTTT.

This clone has more than one count but fewer than ten. V gene TRBV3-1 (or the pseudogene TRBV3-2) combines with J gene TRBJ2-2; TRBD2 matches 7 bases. There are 17 residues in the CDR3. CDR1 is LGHDT and CDR2 is YNNKEL in the germline V gene (reference sequence). The J segment lost 3 bases and the V segment lost 1 base, leaving 8 bases of the junction unmatched. The CDR3 is CASSQVGGGAHTGELFF. The CDR3 DNA reads as TGTGCCAGCAGCCAAGTGGGGGGGGGAGCCCACACCGGGGAGCTGTTTTTT.

The chain couples TRBV9 to TRBJ2-7; D perhaps matches TRBD1 (6 bases). CDR1 is SGDLS and CDR2 is YYNGEE in the germline V gene. The CDR3 totals 13 residues. Deletions cut 0 bases from V and 6 bases from J, with 10 bases between. The CDR3 reads CASSVDLGAEQYF. CDR3 DNA sequence: TGTGCCAGCAGCGTAGATTTGGGGGCCGAGCAGTACTTC.

This clone was found a few times. This chain joins TRBV19 and TRBJ1-5, with D possibly being TRBD1 (5 bases). Germline V lookup: CDR1 LNHDA, CDR2 SQIVND (reference sequence). Trimming cost V 5 bases and J 1 base, with 12 bases left between them. The CDR3 loop spans 15 amino acids. The CDR3 sequence is CASSPAGRSNQPQHF. DNA of the CDR3: TGTGCCAGTAGTCCCGCGGGACGGAGCAATCAGCCCCAGCATTTT.

The V gene is TRBV5-4, the J gene TRBJ1-2; TRBD1 aligns across 7 bases. Germline V gene lookup returns CDR1 SGHNT and CDR2 YYREEE (reference sequence). The CDR3 is 13 residues long. Trimming took 3 bases from V and 5 from J; bases not matched to a gene: 4. CDR3 in amino acids: CASSSRQGYGYTF. In DNA form, the CDR3 reads TGTGCCAGCAGCTCCCGACAGGGATATGGCTACACCTTC. Together with reference TRBV5-4 and TRBJ1-2, the CDR3 gives the full variable domain: ETGVTQSPTHLIKTRGQQVTLRCSSQSGHNTVSWYQQALGQGPQFIFQYYREEENGRGNFPPRFSGLQFPNYSSELNVNALELDDSALYLCASSSRQGYGYTFGSGTRLTVV.

The rearrangement joins TRBV6-5 to TRBJ1-6; 8 nucleotides align to TRBD1. Trimming removed 0 bases from V and 10 bases from J; junction bases left unmatched: 5. Germline V CDR1 and CDR2: MNHEY, SVGAGI. The CDR3 consists of 15 residues. The CDR3 region has the DNA TGTGCCAGCAGTTACTCCAGGACAGGGTCCTCACCCCTCCACTTT. As protein: CASSYSRTGSSPLHF.

This clone has just one count. This chain links TRBV5-1 with TRBJ1-1; 8 bases are a match to TRBD1. The trim removed 3 bases at V and 8 bases at J, leaving 9 bases unmatched. Germline V gene sequence: CDR1 SGHRS, CDR2 YFSETQ. The CDR3 consists of 14 residues. CDR3 in DNA: TGCGCCAGCAGCTCAGGACAGGGATCGGTGGAAGCTTTCTTT. Its translation: CASSSGQGSVEAFF.

This clone was observed once. The chain uses TRBV11-3 and TRBJ2-7; D may be TRBD1 (6 bases). From germline, CDR1 is SGHNT and CDR2 YENEEA. The CDR3 extends over 14 amino acids. V lost 5 bases, J lost 1 base, and 12 bases lay in between. The CDR3 sequence: CASSPSGTSYEQYF. Written as DNA, the CDR3 is TGTGCCAGCAGCCCCTCCGGGACATCCTACGAGCAGTACTTC.

The rearrangement joins TRBV5-1 to TRBJ2-7; tentative D call: TRBD2 (5 bases). The CDR3 has 14 amino acids. V was pared by 2 bases and J by 2 bases, with 11 bases between. Germline V gene data show CDR1 as SGHRS and CDR2 as YFSETQ. The CDR3 DNA is TGCGCCAGCAGCTTTTTTGGGGAGACCTACGAGCAGTACTTC. Translated: CASSFFGETYEQYF.

The V call is TRBV7-9, the J call TRBJ1-5, with a possible D match to TRBD1 (6 bases). This CDR3 is built from 18 residues. Trimming took off 0 bases at V and 4 bases at J, with 19 bases between the two ends. Looked up from germline, CDR1 is SEHNR and CDR2 is FQNEAQ (reference sequence). In nucleotides, the CDR3 is TGTGCCAGCAGCTTAGCGCTTGGGGGGGGCGCGGGTAATCAGCCCCAGCATTTT. Protein product: CASSLALGGGAGNQPQHF.

This clone appeared once. The rearrangement links TRBV5-6 to TRBJ2-1; weak D call: TRBD1 (6 bases). Germline CDR1 reads SGHDT; CDR2 reads YYEEEE. Trimming left V 4 bases short and J 10 bases short, with 18 bases between. The CDR3 has 14 amino acids. The chain's CDR3 is CASSPAPQGLEQFF. The CDR3 nucleotides read TGTGCCAGCAGCCCGGCCCCACAGGGATTGGAGCAGTTCTTC.

The CDR3 spells CASSTGQGNTEAFF. For the CDR3, the DNA is TGTGCCAGCAGTACGGGACAGGGGAACACTGAAGCTTTCTTT. The chain employs TRBV2 and TRBJ1-1; 9 bases align to TRBD1. Germline assignment: CDR1 SNHLY and CDR2 FYNNEI. This CDR3 comprises 14 residues. Trimming cost V 5 bases and J 1 base; bases outside gene matches: 2. Full variable domain (rest looked up from reference TRBV2 and TRBJ1-1): EPEVTQTPSHQVTQMGQEVILRCVPISNHLYFYWYRQILGQKVEFLVSFYNNEISEKSEIFDDQFSVERPDGSNFTLKIRSTKLEDSAMYFCASSTGQGNTEAFFGQGTRLTVV.

CDR3 nucleotide sequence: TGTGCCAGTAGTTCAGGGACAGGGGCCCTTGGTCAGCCCCAGCATTTT. It is translated as CASSSGTGALGQPQHF. V and J are TRBV19 and TRBJ1-5; TRBD1 aligns across 10 bases. V lost 5 bases and J lost 6; bases outside the gene matches: 10. Germline V gene data show CDR1 as LNHDA and CDR2 as SQIVND (reference sequence). The CDR3 has 16 residues.

This clone was seen a handful of times. The rearrangement uses TRBV19 and TRBJ1-2; a weak D match, TRBD1 (5 bases). Germline V gene sequence: CDR1 LNHDA, CDR2 SQIVND (reference sequence). The CDR3 has 14 residues. The germline V and J ends were trimmed by 7 bases and 0 bases, with 12 bases remaining between them. CDR3: CASNTQGTNYGYTF. In DNA, the CDR3 is TGTGCCAGTAATACGCAGGGAACTAACTATGGCTACACCTTC.

The chain couples TRBV5-4 to TRBJ2-3; 11 bases agree with TRBD2. CDR1 is SGHNT, CDR2 YYREEE, per germline (reference sequence). After removal of 0 bases from V and 2 bases from J, the junction contained 14 bases not matched to a gene. The length of the CDR3 is 20 residues. The CDR3 region is CASSLVGGPGTSGLTDTQYF. In nucleotides, the CDR3 is TGTGCCAGCAGCTTGGTGGGGGGTCCCGGGACTAGCGGACTCACAGATACGCAGTATTTT.

The chain is built from TRBV7-7 and TRBJ2-5, with 8 bases lining up with TRBD2. CDR1 and CDR2 (germline): SSHAT, FNYEAQ (reference sequence). CDR3 length equals 15 residues. V lost 2 bases, J lost 4 bases, and 6 bases stayed unmatched. The CDR3 is CASSLSGGTRETQYF. The DNA of the CDR3 is TGTGCCAGCAGCTTAAGCGGGGGCACCAGAGAGACCCAGTACTTC.

This chain joins TRBV12-5 and TRBJ1-2; 8 bases line up with TRBD1. This CDR3 has 15 residues. Trimming cost V 6 bases and J 4 bases; bases outside gene matches: 10. Per germline, CDR1 LGHNT and CDR2 FRNRAP. The CDR3 sequence: CASGPETGVTYGYTF. CDR3 nucleotides: TGTGCTAGTGGCCCGGAGACAGGGGTAACCTATGGCTACACCTTC.

This clone appeared once. This chain connects TRBV28 to TRBJ1-3; the match to TRBD1 covers 7 bases. The CDR3 contains 16 residues. After removal of 4 bases from V and 2 bases from J, the junction contained 8 bases not matched to a gene. Per germline, CDR1 MDHEN and CDR2 SYDVKM. CDR3 amino acids: CASSSWTGTTGNTIYF. The CDR3 DNA follows: TGTGCCAGCAGTTCCTGGACAGGAACAACTGGAAACACCATATATTTT.